Here is one T cell receptor beta chain with its context. Generated by immunoSEQ multiplex PCR, the TCRdb table keeps only in-frame clones and is missing some. Here the sample spans about 90,000 clones, approximately 77% being singletons. The CDR3 runs 16 residues. The trim removed 0 bases at V and 7 bases at J, leaving 7 bases unmatched. Germline CDR1 and CDR2: SGHRS and YFSETQ. This sample is part of a study of blood T cell repertoires in COVID-19. The chain has TRBV5-1 and TRBJ2-4; 10 bases are shared with TRBD1. This clonotype originated in a woman at least 80 years old with acute or convalescent COVID-19. The specimen sequenced was peripheral blood. The CDR3 protein is CASSLGQGAVWNIQYF. The DNA of the CDR3 is TGCGCCAGCAGCTTGGGACAGGGGGCGGTTTGGAACATTCAGTACTTC.